A single sample gave rise to the 5 T cell receptor beta chains below, sequenced in a study of long-term antiretroviral therapy in people with HIV. Run at survey level, the immunoSEQ assay was version v3.0. Libraries were prepared by immunoSEQ multiplex PCR; TCRdb keeps only in-frame clonotypes and omits some of them. Among 15,000 or so clones listed, around 80% were seen once. Material: unsorted PBMCs, obtained 0.3 years before starting antiretroviral therapy. The receptors were sampled from a man between 45 and 60 years old with HIV.

The V gene is TRBV28, the J gene TRBJ2-7; the D is unclear. Between the trimmed V and J ends, which lost 5 bases and 5 bases, there was a span of 7 bases. The germline gives CDR1 MDHEN, CDR2 SYDVKM. The length of the CDR3 is 11 residues. The CDR3 loop reads CASSPAHEQYF. The DNA of the CDR3 is TGTGCCAGCAGTCCGGCCCACGAGCAGTACTTC.

This clone was seen only a few times. The V gene is TRBV2, the J gene TRBJ2-7; tentatively, D is TRBD1 (6 bases). The V gene lost 7 bases and the J gene lost 0 bases, with 13 bases spanning the gap. The germline CDR1 and CDR2 sequences are SNHLY and FYNNEI. The CDR3 extends over 14 amino acids. CDR3 DNA sequence: TGTGCCAGCATGGACAGTCTCAGCTCCTACGAGCAGTACTTC. It is translated as CASMDSLSSYEQYF. The full variable domain, with the rest looked up from reference TRBV2 and TRBJ2-7, is EPEVTQTPSHQVTQMGQEVILRCVPISNHLYFYWYRQILGQKVEFLVSFYNNEISEKSEIFDDQFSVERPDGSNFTLKIRSTKLEDSAMYFCASMDSLSSYEQYFGPGTRLTVT.

The gene calls are TRBV10-2 and TRBJ1-2; no clear D gene. The CDR3 consists of 13 residues. Germline V gene sequence: CDR1 WSHSY, CDR2 SAAADI. With 6 bases removed from V and 8 bases from J, the gap between germline ends came to 16 bases. CDR3 protein: CASRPDWEDGYTF. The CDR3 nucleotides read TGCGCCAGCAGGCCGGACTGGGAGGACGGCTACACCTTC.

The chain employs TRBV15 and TRBJ2-2; D not resolved. The CDR3 length is 15 residues. Per germline, CDR1 LNHNV and CDR2 YYDKDF (reference sequence). V gave up 1 base and J gave up 1 base, with 7 bases separating them. The CDR3 here is CATSRVVGNTGELFF. For the CDR3, the DNA is TGTGCCACCAGCAGAGTTGTAGGGAACACCGGGGAGCTGTTTTTT.

The gene calls are TRBV6-6 and TRBJ1-2, with D perhaps TRBD1 (5 bases). CDR1 MNHNY and CDR2 SVGAGI come from the germline V gene (reference sequence). The V and J ends lost 0 bases and 8 bases respectively, with 10 bases between them. The CDR3 is 13 amino acids. CDR3 loop: CASSYSIGAGYTF. The DNA of the CDR3 is TGTGCCAGCAGTTACTCGATAGGGGCCGGCTACACCTTC.